This TCR beta chain is from a study of identical twins. Trimming stripped 1 base from V and 9 bases from J, with 22 bases between. Per germline, CDR1 DFQATT and CDR2 SNEGSKA (reference sequence). The CDR3 is made up of 15 amino acids. A single record per CDR3 protein comes from TCRdb applying MiXCR to the 5' RACE reads. The table has 640,000 or so distinct CDR3 sequences, roughly 6.2% seen once. This clonotype was seen a few times. The chain has TRBV20-1 and TRBJ2-7; weak D call: TRBD2 (5 bases). Material for sequencing was naive T cells sorted from blood. This clonotype originated in a man aged 18-30 years in good health. The CDR3 DNA sequence: TGCAGTGCTAGAGTAGGCGGGTCCCCAAGGTTGGGGCAGTACTTC. Residues: CSARVGGSPRLGQYF.